This is a list of T cell receptor beta chains from one sample in a study of OX40 agonist ivuxolimab in advanced cancers. The assay was immunoSEQ multiplex PCR, and TCRdb's table has in-frame clones only and misses some. Of about 62,000 clones in the sample, around nine tenths were seen once. Specimen: CD4+ or CD8+ T cells sorted from blood, collected in a trial of the OX40 agonist ivuxolimab. The receptors stem from an adult with an advanced solid tumor such as melanoma, head and neck, liver or kidney cancer. CDR3s include the opening cysteine and the closing phenylalanine or tryptophan. Each record gives: CDR3 protein, CDR3 DNA, V gene, clone size, J gene, D gene. D genes are given only for firm matches. Not every row has a clone size; where given, it reads once, few, many or a size class.

cdr3_aa: CASSLAAGVETQYF
cdr3_nt: TGTGCCAGCAGCTTGGCGGCGGGAGTGGAGACCCAGTACTTC
v_call: TRBV5-5
clone_size: .
j_call: TRBJ2-5
d_call: TRBD2

cdr3_aa: CASSALAGDTGELFF
cdr3_nt: TGTGCCAGCAGTGCTCTAGCGGGAGACACCGGGGAGCTGTTTTTT
v_call: TRBV2
clone_size: .
j_call: TRBJ2-2
d_call: TRBD2

cdr3_aa: CASRRSQTFTDTQYF
cdr3_nt: TGTGCCAGTAGGCGATCACAGACCTTCACAGATACGCAGTATTTT
v_call: TRBV19
clone_size: .
j_call: TRBJ2-3
d_call: .

cdr3_aa: CATSRDYRGDSNQPQHF
cdr3_nt: TGTGCCACCAGCAGAGATTATCGGGGAGATAGCAATCAGCCCCAGCATTTT
v_call: TRBV15
clone_size: once
j_call: TRBJ1-5
d_call: .

cdr3_aa: CASSLGIRETQYF
cdr3_nt: TGTGCCAGCAGCTTAGGTATCAGGGAGACCCAGTACTTC
v_call: TRBV7-2
clone_size: once
j_call: TRBJ2-5
d_call: .

cdr3_aa: CASSLSQLFYGYTF
cdr3_nt: TGTGCCAGCAGCTTATCACAACTATTCTATGGCTACACCTTC
v_call: TRBV7-9
clone_size: few
j_call: TRBJ1-2
d_call: .

cdr3_aa: CASRSEVHTQDRSQPQHF
cdr3_nt: TGTGCCAGCAGATCCGAGGTTCACACTCAAGATAGAAGCCAGCCCCAGCATTTT
v_call: TRBV28
clone_size: .
j_call: TRBJ1-5
d_call: .

cdr3_aa: CASSLRGSYEKLFF
cdr3_nt: TGTGCCAGCTCACTCAGGGGCAGTTATGAAAAACTGTTTTTT
v_call: TRBV18
clone_size: .
j_call: TRBJ1-4
d_call: .

cdr3_aa: CASSFHGTGATGELFF
cdr3_nt: TGTGCCAGCAGTTTTCATGGGACAGGGGCCACCGGGGAGCTGTTTTTT
v_call: TRBV27
clone_size: .
j_call: TRBJ2-2
d_call: TRBD1

cdr3_aa: CASSAGTSGSTDTQYF
cdr3_nt: TGTGCCAGCAGCGCGGGGACTAGCGGGAGCACAGATACGCAGTATTTT
v_call: TRBV5-4
clone_size: .
j_call: TRBJ2-3
d_call: TRBD2

cdr3_aa: CASSDKYGDNYGYTF
cdr3_nt: TGTGCCAGTAGCGACAAATATGGGGACAACTATGGCTACACCTTC
v_call: TRBV19
clone_size: .
j_call: TRBJ1-2
d_call: .